These T cell receptor beta chains were read from a single sample in a study of identical twins. MiXCR, run by TCRdb on the 5' RACE reads, gives a single entry per CDR3 protein. Of some 900,000 distinct CDR3 sequences in the sample, around 12% were seen once. This sample also belongs to another study, concerning yellow fever vaccine responses in identical twins.

Sequencing used PBMCs. The receptor set was obtained from a woman aged 18-29 years in good health. Both conserved end residues are part of each CDR3. A D gene is named only where the DNA matches it firmly. For some rows the clone size is stated as once, few or many, or as a class when expanded; others skip it.

>TRBJ1-5|TRBV27|few|NA
CASSKISNQPQHF
TGTGCCAGCAGTAAAATTAGCAATCAGCCCCAGCATTTT
>TRBJ1-2|TRBV15|many|NA
CATSSRGGYGYTF
TGTGCCACCAGCAGCAGGGGCGGGTATGGCTACACCTTC
>TRBJ2-3|TRBV10-3|few|NA
CAIQERAGPDTQYF
TGTGCCATCCAGGAGCGGGCAGGGCCAGATACGCAGTATTTT
>TRBJ2-5|TRBV20-1|many|NA
CSARSQETQYF
TGCAGTGCTAGGTCACAGGAGACCCAGTACTTC
>TRBJ1-6|TRBV12-3/TRBV12-4|many|TRBD1
CASRGQGPGALHF
TGTGCCAGCAGGGGACAGGGCCCCGGGGCCCTCCACTTT
>TRBJ2-2|TRBV29-1|NA|TRBD2
CSVRDSGLAGAITGELFF
TGCAGCGTTAGGGACAGCGGACTAGCGGGAGCAATCACCGGGGAGCTGTTTTTT
>TRBJ2-3|TRBV4-1|NA|NA
CASSRVLTSTDTQYF
TGCGCCAGCAGCCGGGTTCTTACGAGCACAGATACGCAGTATTTT
>TRBJ2-1|TRBV20-1|NA|NA
CSAHRMDENEQFF
TGCAGTGCCCACCGGATGGATGAAAATGAGCAGTTCTTC
>TRBJ2-1|TRBV6-1|NA|TRBD2
CASKRGLAGGNEQFF
TGTGCCAGCAAGCGCGGACTAGCGGGGGGCAATGAGCAGTTCTTC
>TRBJ2-2|TRBV15|few|NA
CATSRDHAGELFF
TGTGCCACCAGCAGGGACCATGCCGGGGAGCTGTTTTTT
>TRBJ2-7|TRBV3-1|many|NA
CASSPGPKRGESGNEQYF
TGTGCCAGCAGCCCCGGACCCAAGAGGGGGGAATCAGGTAACGAGCAGTACTTC
>TRBJ2-3|TRBV2|NA|TRBD2
CASNRLAATQYF
TGTGCCAGCAATCGACTAGCGGCTACGCAGTATTTT
>TRBJ2-5|TRBV4-1|many|NA
CASSQALTETQYF
TGCGCCAGCAGCCAAGCCTTGACAGAGACCCAGTACTTC
>TRBJ2-3|TRBV5-1|NA|TRBD1
CASSGPGQGGDTQYF
TGCGCCAGCAGCGGACCGGGACAGGGGGGAGATACGCAGTATTTT
>TRBJ1-1|TRBV7-3|few|TRBD1
CASSSDREAEAFF
TGTGCCAGCAGCTCCGACAGGGAGGCCGAAGCTTTCTTT
>TRBJ1-2|TRBV12-3/TRBV12-4|NA|NA
CASSFGVGLNYGYTF
TGTGCCAGCAGTTTTGGGGTAGGCCTAAACTATGGCTACACCTTC
>TRBJ2-5|TRBV12-3/TRBV12-4|few|TRBD2
CASSFGTSGSRETQYF
TGTGCCAGCAGTTTCGGGACTAGCGGGTCAAGGGAGACCCAGTACTTC
>TRBJ2-3|TRBV12-3/TRBV12-4|NA|NA
CASSLEPDTQYF
TGTGCCAGCAGTTTAGAGCCAGATACGCAGTATTTT